These 27 T cell receptor beta chains were sequenced from one sample in a study of shared clonotypes between healthy human individuals (dated by TCRdb to 2020 to 2021). Libraries were constructed by the immunoSEQ multiplex PCR assay. TCRdb obtained this table from immuneACCESS and retained in-frame rearrangements with V and J assigned. These tables miss some clones; where compared with another copy, unresolved V genes account for less than half of the shortfall, and the remainder is unexplained. Present in this sample are approximately 2.3 million clones, over 85% of which were seen just once. 0.39% of the sample lies in the top ten. Material: naive CD4+ T cells from PBMCs. Per the publication, the cell subset or site label means: CD45RA+ positively selected. Receptor source: a man between 18 and 29 years old in good health. Some clones in this sample may be carry-over from other donors' samples.

This clone was found once. The chain has TRBV6-5 and TRBJ1-1, with 7 bases identical to TRBD1. Trimming removed 8 bases from V and 9 bases from J; junction bases left unmatched: 12. The CDR3 totals 13 residues. The germline V gene has CDR1 MNHEY and CDR2 SVGAGI. This CDR3 is CASLDRDRTKAFF. The CDR3, as DNA: TGTGCCAGCCTCGACCGGGACAGAACAAAAGCTTTCTTT.

Concerning this clone itself: The sample carries other DNA sequences with the same CDR3. The chain uses TRBV11-2 and TRBJ2-7; TRBD1 might be the D (5 bases). Germline assignment: CDR1 SGHAT and CDR2 FQNNGV. The CDR3 loop spans 12 amino acids. Trimming took off 4 bases at V and 4 bases at J, with 8 bases between the two ends. For the CDR3, the DNA is TGTGCCAGCAGCTCCCAGGGTTACGAGCAGTACTTC. It specifies CASSSQGYEQYF.

The genes are TRBV9 and TRBJ2-7; D remains unclear. V lost 3 bases and J 2 bases, leaving 9 bases between the germline ends. The CDR3 spans 13 residues. Germline V CDR1 and CDR2: SGDLS, YYNGEE. Here the CDR3 DNA reads TGTGCCAGCAGCGGAGGACCGGCCTACGAGCAGTACTTC. Its protein is CASSGGPAYEQYF.

The chain combines TRBV30 with TRBJ1-1, with D maybe TRBD1 (6 bases). CDR1 GTSNPN and CDR2 SVGIG come from the germline V gene (reference sequence). V was shortened by 3 bases and J by 5 bases, with 16 bases between the two germline ends. The CDR3 extends over 14 amino acids. The CDR3 protein is CAWSLGRGLTEAFF. CDR3 DNA: TGTGCCTGGAGCCTGGGCCGGGGGCTTACTGAAGCTTTCTTT.

CDR3 region: CATTPSLGNQPQHF. CDR3 nucleotide sequence: TGTGCCACTACCCCATCTTTAGGGAATCAGCCCCAGCATTTT. V gene TRBV28 combines with J gene TRBJ1-5, with D unresolved. Per the germline V gene, CDR1 is MDHEN and CDR2 is SYDVKM. V lost 10 bases, J lost 4 bases, and 17 bases lay in between. There are 14 residues in the CDR3.

The V and J genes are TRBV10-2 and TRBJ2-3; tentative D call: TRBD2 (5 bases). Trimming took 8 bases from V and 3 from J, leaving 15 bases between them. This CDR3 has 14 residues. Germline V CDR1 and CDR2: WSHSY, SAAADI. CDR3 sequence (DNA): TGCGCCAGCGTAGCAGGCCGGGGTACAGATACGCAGTATTTT. It is translated as CASVAGRGTDTQYF.

This chain connects TRBV5-1 to TRBJ2-5; TRBD1 is a possible D gene (5 bases). Germline V gives CDR1 SGHRS, CDR2 YFSETQ. V was shortened by 0 bases and J by 5 bases, with 17 bases between the two germline ends. The CDR3 sequence is 16 residues long. CDR3 loop: CASSLGQGRLGETQYF. In DNA, the CDR3 is TGCGCCAGCAGCTTGGGCCAGGGCAGATTGGGGGAGACCCAGTACTTC. Complete variable domain (other parts from reference TRBV5-1 and TRBJ2-5): KAGVTQTPRYLIKTRGQQVTLSCSPISGHRSVSWYQQTPGQGLQFLFEYFSETQRNKGNFPGRFSGRQFSNSRSEMNVSTLELGDSALYLCASSLGQGRLGETQYFGPGTRLLVL.

This clone was seen once. CDR3 bases: TGTGCCAGCAGCTTAGCAGTAGCGGCGCTGTCCTACGAGCAGTACTTC. This translates into CASSLAVAALSYEQYF. The chain combines TRBV7-9 with TRBJ2-7, with D tentatively TRBD2 (6 bases). This CDR3 is built from 16 residues. In germline, CDR1 is SEHNR, CDR2 FQNEAQ (reference sequence). Deletions cut 0 bases from V and 1 base from J, with 13 bases between.

The chain couples TRBV11-2 to TRBJ2-7; D remains ambiguous. Germline V gene data show CDR1 as SGHAT and CDR2 as FQNNGV. Trimming removed 0 bases from V and 5 bases from J, with 8 bases in between. This CDR3 is built from 13 residues. CDR3 protein: CASSLDYYNEQYF. DNA for the CDR3: TGTGCCAGCAGCTTAGACTACTACAACGAGCAGTACTTC.

Concerning this clone: The same CDR3 can be traced to other DNA sequences in this sample. The chain recombines TRBV4-2 with TRBJ1-2; D is uncertain. There are 12 residues in the CDR3. Germline CDR1 and CDR2: LGHNA and YNFKEQ. Trimming took off 1 base at V and 4 bases at J, with 4 bases between the two ends. For the CDR3, the DNA is TGTGCCAGCAGCCAAGCCAGCTATGGCTACACCTTC. This sequence encodes CASSQASYGYTF.

About this clone: This sample includes further DNA sequences coding for the same CDR3. This chain joins TRBV5-6 and TRBJ2-3, with D uncertain. This CDR3 is built from 13 residues. Germline CDR1 SGHDT, CDR2 YYEEEE. V lost 1 base and J lost 1, with 4 bases in between. The CDR3 DNA follows: TGTGCCAGCAGCTTGTGGGGCACAGATACGCAGTATTTT. This sequence encodes CASSLWGTDTQYF.

The chain combines TRBV28 with TRBJ2-7; the match to TRBD2 covers 7 bases. V trimming: 2 bases; J trimming: 6 bases; junction bases outside the gene matches: 16. Germline CDR1 is MDHEN and CDR2 is SYDVKM. The CDR3 is made up of 17 amino acids. The CDR3 sequence: CASSLNWEGRRILEQYF. The CDR3 DNA follows: TGTGCCAGCAGTTTAAATTGGGAGGGGAGGAGAATCCTCGAGCAGTACTTC.

The V call is TRBV9, the J call TRBJ2-3, with 10 positions matching TRBD2. J gave up 5 bases and V 0 bases, and 6 bases lay outside the gene matches. The CDR3 length is 16 residues. Germline CDR1 is SGDLS and CDR2 is YYNGEE. The CDR3 DNA reads TGTGCCAGCAGCGTAGGTAGCGGGAGGTCCCAAGATACGCAGTATTTT. This translates into CASSVGSGRSQDTQYF.

This clone was recorded only once. This sequence joins TRBV5-1 and TRBJ2-7; tentative D call: TRBD1 (6 bases). The CDR3 sequence is 14 residues long. The ends were cut back, 7 bases at V and 2 bases at J, with 16 bases in the middle. CDR1 SGHRS and CDR2 YFSETQ come from the germline V gene. The CDR3 DNA reads TGCGCCAGCCGCCCGGCAGGGGTACCCTACGAGCAGTACTTC. It encodes CASRPAGVPYEQYF.

The chain has TRBV2 and TRBJ2-2; no firm D call. The V end was cut by 5 bases, the J end by 6 bases, with 16 bases between. The CDR3 length is 15 residues. CDR1 SNHLY and CDR2 FYNNEI come from the germline V gene. CDR3 in amino acids: CASSQASIGSGELFF. The CDR3 nucleotides read TGTGCCAGCAGTCAGGCGAGTATCGGCTCCGGGGAGCTGTTTTTT.

This clone was seen once. The rearrangement links TRBV11-1 to TRBJ2-7; D uncertain. In germline, CDR1 is SGHAT, CDR2 FQDESV (reference sequence). Trimming shortened V by 2 bases and J by 4 bases, and 15 bases separated the two germline ends. There are 15 residues in the CDR3. The CDR3 DNA reads TGTGCCAGCAGCTTACCGGATAGGGCTATGTACGAGCAGTACTTC. Translating gives CASSLPDRAMYEQYF.

Comment on this clone: Other DNA sequences in this specimen translate into the identical CDR3. This sequence joins TRBV20-1 and TRBJ2-3; D uncertain. V lost 3 bases and J 5 bases, leaving 6 bases between the germline ends. The CDR3 length is 11 residues. Per the germline V gene, CDR1 is DFQATT and CDR2 is SNEGSKA (reference sequence). The DNA of the CDR3 is TGCAGTGCTAGTCTACGAGATACGCAGTATTTT. This gives the protein CSASLRDTQYF.

This chain links TRBV6-6 with TRBJ1-2, with D possibly TRBD1 on 5 matching bases. Germline-derived CDR1 and CDR2 are MNHNY and SVGAGI (reference sequence). V was trimmed by 3 bases and J by 4 bases, leaving 12 bases between them. The CDR3 covers 14 residues. CDR3 residues: CASSYRVGGYGYTF. CDR3 nucleotide sequence: TGTGCCAGCAGTTATAGGGTGGGGGGCTATGGCTACACCTTC.

V gene TRBV7-9 combines with J gene TRBJ1-1; D might be TRBD1 (5 bases). This CDR3 is built from 13 residues. Germline V gene data show CDR1 as SEHNR and CDR2 as FQNEAQ (reference sequence). V lost 5 bases and J lost 4, with 11 bases in between. This CDR3 is CASSRLGVTEAFF. CDR3 DNA: TGTGCCAGCAGCAGGCTGGGGGTCACTGAAGCTTTCTTT.

The chain is built from TRBV7-2 and TRBJ2-1; TRBD2 aligns across 14 bases. CDR1 is SGHTA, CDR2 FQGNSA, per germline. V lost 4 bases to trimming and J lost 8 bases; unmatched junction nucleotides: 4. This CDR3 is built from 15 residues. The CDR3 loop reads CASSSGTSGSYEQFF. As DNA, the CDR3 is TGTGCCAGCAGCTCCGGGACTAGCGGGAGTTATGAGCAGTTCTTC.

The rearrangement uses TRBV21-1 and TRBJ2-3; no DNA check was done on the table's D call, TRBD2. TRBV21-1 is flagged as a pseudogene. CDR3 size: 18 residues. The CDR3 sequence is CASIPAGTSGRAIDTQYF. CDR3 nucleotide sequence: TGTGCCAGCATCCCCGCCGGGACTAGCGGGAGGGCCATAGATACGCAGTATTTT.

The chain has TRBV10-1 and TRBJ2-3, with D hard to call. CDR1 and CDR2 (germline): WNHNN, SYGVQD (reference sequence). V lost 2 bases and J lost 0, with 6 bases in between. This CDR3 spans 14 amino acids. This CDR3 reads CASSEDMSTDTQYF. Written as DNA, the CDR3 is TGCGCCAGCAGTGAGGATATGAGCACAGATACGCAGTATTTT.

The chain has TRBV28 and TRBJ1-5, with D maybe TRBD1 (6 bases). CDR1 and CDR2 from the germline V gene are MDHEN and SYDVKM. The CDR3 contains 15 residues. Trimming took 5 bases from V and 6 from J, leaving 17 bases between them. The CDR3 spells CASSLQGGKGQPQHF. CDR3 nucleotide sequence: TGTGCCAGCAGTCTACAGGGTGGTAAAGGTCAGCCCCAGCATTTT.

The chain couples TRBV4-3 to TRBJ2-7; 10 nucleotides align to TRBD1. CDR3 length equals 15 residues. Germline V gene lookup returns CDR1 LGHNA and CDR2 YSLEER. The J segment lost 5 bases and the V segment lost 0 bases, leaving 4 bases of the junction unmatched. The CDR3, as DNA: TGCGCCAGCAGCCAAGAAGGGACAGGGGACGACGAGCAGTACTTC. Amino acids: CASSQEGTGDDEQYF.

With respect to this clone: The sample holds other DNA sequences that translate to the same CDR3. V and J are TRBV9 and TRBJ1-5; D uncertain. CDR3 length: 13 amino acids. Germline lookup yields CDR1 SGDLS and CDR2 YYNGEE. V lost 0 bases and J 4 bases, leaving 5 bases between the germline ends. DNA of the CDR3: TGTGCCAGCAGCGTAGACGGAAATCAGCCCCAGCATTTT. Protein product: CASSVDGNQPQHF. Combining the CDR3 with reference TRBV9 and TRBJ1-5 gives the whole variable domain DSGVTQTPKHLITATGQRVTLRCSPRSGDLSVYWYQQSLDQGLQFLIQYYNGEERAKGNILERFSAQQFPDLHSELNLSSLELGDSALYFCASSVDGNQPQHFGDGTRLSIL.

The chain has TRBV14 and TRBJ1-1; 7 bases match TRBD1. Per the germline V gene, CDR1 is SGHDN and CDR2 is FVKESK. V trimming: 6 bases; J trimming: 11 bases; junction bases outside the gene matches: 12. The CDR3 has 13 residues. The CDR3 loop is CASRVGGAAPAFF. CDR3 DNA sequence: TGTGCCAGCAGAGTAGGGGGCGCGGCTCCCGCTTTCTTT. The full variable domain, with the rest looked up from reference TRBV14 and TRBJ1-1, is EAGVTQFPSHSVIEKGQTVTLRCDPISGHDNLYWYRRVMGKEIKFLLHFVKESKQDESGMPNNRFLAERTGGTYSTLKVQPAELEDSGVYFCASRVGGAAPAFFGQGTRLTVV.

The rearrangement uses TRBV11-3 and TRBJ1-1; the D is unclear. The CDR3 spans 13 residues. The V end was cut by 8 bases, the J end by 0 bases, with 10 bases between. Germline lookup yields CDR1 SGHNT and CDR2 YENEEA. The CDR3 DNA sequence: TGTGCCAGCGGGGTAGGCATGAACACTGAAGCTTTCTTT. Protein sequence: CASGVGMNTEAFF. Drawing the rest from reference TRBV11-3 and TRBJ1-1, the complete variable domain is EAGVVQSPRYKIIEKKQPVAFWCNPISGHNTLYWYLQNLGQGPELLIRYENEEAVDDSQLPKDRFSAERLKGVDSTLKIQPAELGDSAVYLCASGVGMNTEAFFGQGTRLTVV.